A selection of T cell receptor beta chains follows, all from one sample in a study of shared clonotypes between healthy human individuals. The repertoire was sequenced with immunoSEQ multiplex PCR; TCRdb's copy has only in-frame clones and lacks some. This table has roughly 640,000 clones, 74% appearing once. Source material: memory CD4+ T cells sorted from blood. All receptors come from a woman aged 30 to 39 in good health. The CDR3 runs from the conserved cysteine through the conserved F or W. The order of the fields is clone size, V gene, CDR3 protein. The size of a clone is reported for some rows only, either as once, few or many, or as a class for expanded clones.

clone size: .; V gene: TRBV19; CDR3 protein: CASSLQGSTSTDTQYF
clone size: .; V gene: TRBV7-9; CDR3 protein: CASSLERGWGELFF
clone size: .; V gene: TRBV30; CDR3 protein: CAWRTGKAYEQYF
clone size: .; V gene: TRBV29-1; CDR3 protein: CSVEGPGGTYTEAFF
clone size: .; V gene: TRBV5-1; CDR3 protein: CASSFGGGETQYF
clone size: .; V gene: TRBV5-1; CDR3 protein: CASRLEATNEKLFF
clone size: .; V gene: TRBV27; CDR3 protein: CASTRQGSRDTQYF
clone size: once; V gene: TRBV19; CDR3 protein: CASSIQASLPFTDTQYF
clone size: .; V gene: TRBV6-1; CDR3 protein: CASVPGPINYGYTF
clone size: .; V gene: TRBV5-8; CDR3 protein: CASRLRDRGPSGELFF
clone size: .; V gene: TRBV25-1; CDR3 protein: CASRGRGIGQTQYF
clone size: once; V gene: TRBV10-3; CDR3 protein: CAIRPDRDETQYF
clone size: .; V gene: TRBV19; CDR3 protein: CASRYRQGGSSQPQHF
clone size: .; V gene: TRBV4-1; CDR3 protein: CASSRITGARMNTEAFF
clone size: .; V gene: TRBV9; CDR3 protein: CASSVGMTSGRRYTGELFF
clone size: .; V gene: TRBV7-9; CDR3 protein: CASSLVSGLLDEQYF
clone size: .; V gene: TRBV29-1; CDR3 protein: CSVGQGNQPQHF
clone size: few; V gene: TRBV5-1; CDR3 protein: CASSQGTGTDTQYF
clone size: .; V gene: TRBV5-1; CDR3 protein: CASSLQGQDEKLFF
clone size: few; V gene: TRBV5-4; CDR3 protein: CASSLSAADQQYF
clone size: .; V gene: TRBV7-2; CDR3 protein: CASSLARGRYNEQFF
clone size: .; V gene: TRBV28; CDR3 protein: CASSLLGQYGLAGGSTDTQYF
clone size: .; V gene: TRBV7-3; CDR3 protein: CASSLDGGPRSEQFF
clone size: few; V gene: TRBV18; CDR3 protein: CASSPDYLSEQYF
clone size: few; V gene: TRBV7-9; CDR3 protein: CASSAGGEAFF
clone size: .; V gene: TRBV2; CDR3 protein: CASREVTLADEQFF
clone size: .; V gene: TRBV6-1; CDR3 protein: CASSAVTGGSYEQYF
clone size: .; V gene: TRBV2; CDR3 protein: CASSQDHSENSPLHF
clone size: .; V gene: TRBV19; CDR3 protein: CASSNGRQGAYNEQFF
clone size: many; V gene: TRBV29-1; CDR3 protein: CSVEIGPETQYF
clone size: .; V gene: TRBV27; CDR3 protein: CASSSGTGDQETQYF
clone size: .; V gene: TRBV27; CDR3 protein: CASSPPWVAGIQPQHF
clone size: .; V gene: TRBV27; CDR3 protein: CASSKRQRTPRTGELFF
clone size: many; V gene: TRBV19; CDR3 protein: CATQTSGRPGELFF
clone size: .; V gene: TRBV9; CDR3 protein: CASSVLAGETDTQYF
clone size: .; V gene: TRBV19; CDR3 protein: CASSIVRDRPSTDTQYF
clone size: .; V gene: TRBV30; CDR3 protein: CAWRQGVNTGELFF
clone size: .; V gene: TRBV7-9; CDR3 protein: CASSRQDGGIYGYTF
clone size: .; V gene: TRBV5-1; CDR3 protein: CASSLPSAGYNEQFF
clone size: .; V gene: TRBV2; CDR3 protein: CASSEDRREQYF